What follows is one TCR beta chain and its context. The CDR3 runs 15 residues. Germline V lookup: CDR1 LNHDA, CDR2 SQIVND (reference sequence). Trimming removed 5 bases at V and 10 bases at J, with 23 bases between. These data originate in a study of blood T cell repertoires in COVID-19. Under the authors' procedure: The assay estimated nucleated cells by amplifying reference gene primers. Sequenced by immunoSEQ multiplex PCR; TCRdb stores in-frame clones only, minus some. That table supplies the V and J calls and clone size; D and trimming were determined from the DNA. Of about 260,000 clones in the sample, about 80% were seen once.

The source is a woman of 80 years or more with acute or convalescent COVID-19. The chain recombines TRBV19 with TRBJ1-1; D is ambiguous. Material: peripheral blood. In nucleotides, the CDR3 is TGTGCCAGTAGTCCTAATCGACCAGGTACCCCCCGAGCTTTCTTT. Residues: CASSPNRPGTPRAFF.